The 19 T cell receptor beta chains in this list originate from one sample, sequenced in a study of blood T cell repertoires in COVID-19 (TCRdb year 2020). The library was prepared using the immunoSEQ multiplex PCR assay. TCRdb stores this immuneACCESS table with in-frame sequences only. Part of the clones is absent; in the studies checked, under half of the shortfall reflects unresolved V genes, and no reason is known for the rest. The sample table shows about 210,000 clones, and approximately 82% are seen once. The ten largest clones take up roughly 12% of the sample. The sequenced sample consisted of peripheral blood. The receptors derive from a woman in her forties with acute or convalescent COVID-19.

The chain uses TRBV10-2 and TRBJ2-3; the match to TRBD2 covers 9 bases. J lost 9 bases, V lost 8 bases, and 9 bases had no gene match. The CDR3 extends over 13 amino acids. CDR1 and CDR2 (germline): WSHSY, SAAADI. The DNA for the CDR3 is TGCGCCAGCGGTGTCGATAGCGGGAGAACGCAGTATTTT. Translating it yields CASGVDSGRTQYF.

In this sample, this clone turned up many times. The V gene is TRBV15, the J gene TRBJ1-1, with D unresolved. Germline V gives CDR1 LNHNV, CDR2 YYDKDF (reference sequence). The CDR3 has 13 amino acids. Trimming took 0 bases from V and 5 from J, leaving 7 bases between them. This chain's CDR3 is CATSRETGTEAFF. In DNA form, the CDR3 reads TGTGCCACCAGCAGAGAAACGGGGACTGAAGCTTTCTTT.

The J gene is TRBJ1-1, the V gene TRBV7-6, with D possibly being TRBD1 (6 bases). The germline V and J ends were trimmed by 3 bases and 11 bases, with 13 bases remaining between them. The CDR3 has 12 amino acids. Per germline, CDR1 SGHVS and CDR2 FNYEAQ. CDR3 coding DNA: TGTGCCAGCAGCTTCATAGGGGGAGATGCTTTCTTT. It is translated as CASSFIGGDAFF.

This clone was seen only once. V and J are TRBV5-8 and TRBJ1-1, with TRBD1 matching over 7 bases. J lost 5 bases, V lost 2 bases, and 3 bases had no gene match. The CDR3 is 13 amino acids. Germline assignment: CDR1 SGHTS and CDR2 YDEGEE. The DNA of the CDR3 is TGTGCCAGCAGCTTTAGGGGGCGGACTGAAGCTTTCTTT. Its translation is CASSFRGRTEAFF.

The chain uses TRBV6-5 and TRBJ1-2; TRBD1 agrees at 10 bases. The CDR3 loop spans 14 amino acids. Trimming cost V 2 bases and J 6 bases; bases outside gene matches: 3. Germline values: CDR1 MNHEY, CDR2 SVGAGI. The CDR3 coding sequence is TGTGCCAGCAGTTACGACGGGACAGGGGATGGCTACACCTTC. Translating gives CASSYDGTGDGYTF.

This rearrangement joins TRBV6-5 to TRBJ1-2, with D tentatively TRBD1 (5 bases). This CDR3 contains 14 residues. The V end was cut by 6 bases, the J end by 5 bases, with 16 bases between. Germline CDR1 is MNHEY and CDR2 is SVGAGI. The CDR3 DNA follows: TGTGCCAGCAGCGTGGGGACGGGAGGGTATGGCTACACCTTC. The encoded protein is CASSVGTGGYGYTF.

The chain combines TRBV13 with TRBJ1-1, with D uncertain. CDR1 PRHDT and CDR2 FYEKMQ come from the germline V gene (reference sequence). This CDR3 is 14 amino acids long. V was shortened by 4 bases and J by 1 base, with 10 bases between the two germline ends. For the CDR3, the DNA is TGTGCCAGCAGCTCCCTGGGCCAGAACACTGAAGCTTTCTTT. Translation: CASSSLGQNTEAFF.

This clone was seen just once. This chain links TRBV6-4 with TRBJ1-6; 9 nucleotides line up with TRBD1. The V and J ends lost 6 bases and 7 bases, in that order; junction bases with no gene match: 16. The CDR3 runs to 18 residues. Germline lookup yields CDR1 MRHNA and CDR2 SNTAGT. The CDR3 DNA sequence: TGTGCCAGCAGGGATCTTACGGGGACAGGGATTTACAATTCACCCCTCCACTTT. It yields the protein CASRDLTGTGIYNSPLHF.

The chain combines TRBV11-2 with TRBJ2-7; tentatively, D is TRBD2 (5 bases). CDR3 length: 15 amino acids. Trimming stripped 1 base from V and 2 bases from J, with 12 bases between. Per the germline V gene, CDR1 is SGHAT and CDR2 is FQNNGV. The CDR3 loop is CASSLAAGLAYEQYF. Here the CDR3 DNA reads TGTGCCAGCAGCTTAGCGGCGGGCCTGGCCTACGAGCAGTACTTC.

Remarks on this clone: Other DNA sequences in the same sample also yield this CDR3. The CDR3 DNA reads as TGTGCCAGTAGTATGGGACAGGGGAATGAAAAACTGTTTTTT. Amino acid sequence: CASSMGQGNEKLFF. J is TRBJ1-4 and V is TRBV19; 10 nucleotides match TRBD1. CDR3 length: 14 amino acids. V dropped 3 bases and J dropped 5; count of bases not matched to a gene: 0. From germline, CDR1 is LNHDA and CDR2 SQIVND (reference sequence).

The chain links TRBV27 to TRBJ1-4; D is unclear. Germline assignment: CDR1 MNHEY and CDR2 SMNVEV (reference sequence). The CDR3 sequence is 15 residues long. Trimming took off 5 bases at V and 7 bases at J, with 17 bases between the two ends. CDR3 sequence: CASSPPGFRGEKLFF. CDR3 nucleotide sequence: TGTGCCAGCAGTCCCCCGGGGTTTCGGGGTGAAAAACTGTTTTTT. Complete variable domain (other parts from reference TRBV27 and TRBJ1-4): EAQVTQNPRYLITVTGKKLTVTCSQNMNHEYMSWYRQDPGLGLRQIYYSMNVEVTDKGDVPEGYKVSRKEKRNFPLILESPSPNQTSLYFCASSPPGFRGEKLFFGSGTQLSVL.

V is TRBV19 and J is TRBJ1-5, with no clear D. V gave up 0 bases and J gave up 0 bases, with 9 bases separating them. Germline-derived CDR1 and CDR2 are LNHDA and SQIVND (reference sequence). The CDR3 is made up of 16 amino acids. The CDR3 loop is CASSIEPGVSNQPQHF. DNA for the CDR3: TGTGCCAGTAGTATAGAACCCGGGGTTAGCAATCAGCCCCAGCATTTT.

This rearrangement joins TRBV6-5 to TRBJ1-1; 9 bases are shared with TRBD1. The V and J ends lost 6 bases and 3 bases, in that order; junction bases with no gene match: 5. Germline CDR1 reads MNHEY; CDR2 reads SVGAGI. The CDR3 loop spans 14 amino acids. The CDR3 region is CASSRRTGDTEAFF. In DNA form, the CDR3 reads TGTGCCAGCAGCCGAAGGACAGGGGACACTGAAGCTTTCTTT.

The V and J genes are TRBV30 and TRBJ1-2; D is unclear. V gave up 5 bases and J gave up 4 bases, with 11 bases separating them. Germline V gene data show CDR1 as GTSNPN and CDR2 as SVGIG (reference sequence). The CDR3 totals 12 residues. CDR3 DNA: TGTGCCTGGTTACAGCCAGTCTATGGCTACACCTTC. It encodes CAWLQPVYGYTF.

This clone was found once. V gene TRBV29-1 combines with J gene TRBJ2-1; 9 nucleotides align to TRBD2. V trimming: 1 base; J trimming: 1 base; junction bases outside the gene matches: 5. The CDR3 consists of 16 residues. Germline-derived CDR1 and CDR2 are SQVTM and ANQGSEA. Here the CDR3 reads CSVEGGLARSYNEQFF. CDR3 nucleotides: TGCAGCGTTGAAGGGGGACTAGCTAGATCCTACAATGAGCAGTTCTTC.

This chain links TRBV2 with TRBJ2-3; 9 bases agree with TRBD2. Per the germline V gene, CDR1 is SNHLY and CDR2 is FYNNEI. V gave up 7 bases and J gave up 3 bases; unmatched junction bases: 8. The CDR3 runs 15 residues. The CDR3 sequence: CASNAGGDGTDTQYF. CDR3 nucleotide sequence: TGTGCCAGCAATGCGGGGGGGGATGGTACAGATACGCAGTATTTT.

The rearrangement uses TRBV21-1 and TRBJ1-5; the table's D call TRBD1 went unverified against the DNA. TRBV21-1 is given as a pseudogene. This CDR3 has 14 residues. CDR3 bases: TGTGCCAGCAGCAAAGAGAGGGGGAATCAGCCCCAGCATTTT. Its protein product is CASSKERGNQPQHF.

This chain links TRBV6-2 or TRBV6-3 with TRBJ1-6; D gene ambiguous. Between the trimmed V and J ends, which lost 0 bases and 4 bases, there was a span of 7 bases. CDR1 is MNHEY, CDR2 SVGEGT, per germline. The CDR3 runs 15 residues. The CDR3 bases are TGTGCCAGCAGTTACTCGGCGGATTATAATTCACCCCTCCACTTT. Its translation is CASSYSADYNSPLHF.

The chain has TRBV6-4 and TRBJ1-2; 9 bases map to TRBD1. CDR3 length: 16 amino acids. Looked up from germline, CDR1 is MRHNA and CDR2 is SNTAGT. The V gene end was trimmed by 0 bases and the J gene end by 7 bases; junction bases not matched to a gene: 9. The CDR3 region is CASSDSGTGSFRGYTF. The DNA of the CDR3 is TGTGCCAGCAGTGACTCAGGGACAGGGAGTTTCCGTGGCTACACCTTC.